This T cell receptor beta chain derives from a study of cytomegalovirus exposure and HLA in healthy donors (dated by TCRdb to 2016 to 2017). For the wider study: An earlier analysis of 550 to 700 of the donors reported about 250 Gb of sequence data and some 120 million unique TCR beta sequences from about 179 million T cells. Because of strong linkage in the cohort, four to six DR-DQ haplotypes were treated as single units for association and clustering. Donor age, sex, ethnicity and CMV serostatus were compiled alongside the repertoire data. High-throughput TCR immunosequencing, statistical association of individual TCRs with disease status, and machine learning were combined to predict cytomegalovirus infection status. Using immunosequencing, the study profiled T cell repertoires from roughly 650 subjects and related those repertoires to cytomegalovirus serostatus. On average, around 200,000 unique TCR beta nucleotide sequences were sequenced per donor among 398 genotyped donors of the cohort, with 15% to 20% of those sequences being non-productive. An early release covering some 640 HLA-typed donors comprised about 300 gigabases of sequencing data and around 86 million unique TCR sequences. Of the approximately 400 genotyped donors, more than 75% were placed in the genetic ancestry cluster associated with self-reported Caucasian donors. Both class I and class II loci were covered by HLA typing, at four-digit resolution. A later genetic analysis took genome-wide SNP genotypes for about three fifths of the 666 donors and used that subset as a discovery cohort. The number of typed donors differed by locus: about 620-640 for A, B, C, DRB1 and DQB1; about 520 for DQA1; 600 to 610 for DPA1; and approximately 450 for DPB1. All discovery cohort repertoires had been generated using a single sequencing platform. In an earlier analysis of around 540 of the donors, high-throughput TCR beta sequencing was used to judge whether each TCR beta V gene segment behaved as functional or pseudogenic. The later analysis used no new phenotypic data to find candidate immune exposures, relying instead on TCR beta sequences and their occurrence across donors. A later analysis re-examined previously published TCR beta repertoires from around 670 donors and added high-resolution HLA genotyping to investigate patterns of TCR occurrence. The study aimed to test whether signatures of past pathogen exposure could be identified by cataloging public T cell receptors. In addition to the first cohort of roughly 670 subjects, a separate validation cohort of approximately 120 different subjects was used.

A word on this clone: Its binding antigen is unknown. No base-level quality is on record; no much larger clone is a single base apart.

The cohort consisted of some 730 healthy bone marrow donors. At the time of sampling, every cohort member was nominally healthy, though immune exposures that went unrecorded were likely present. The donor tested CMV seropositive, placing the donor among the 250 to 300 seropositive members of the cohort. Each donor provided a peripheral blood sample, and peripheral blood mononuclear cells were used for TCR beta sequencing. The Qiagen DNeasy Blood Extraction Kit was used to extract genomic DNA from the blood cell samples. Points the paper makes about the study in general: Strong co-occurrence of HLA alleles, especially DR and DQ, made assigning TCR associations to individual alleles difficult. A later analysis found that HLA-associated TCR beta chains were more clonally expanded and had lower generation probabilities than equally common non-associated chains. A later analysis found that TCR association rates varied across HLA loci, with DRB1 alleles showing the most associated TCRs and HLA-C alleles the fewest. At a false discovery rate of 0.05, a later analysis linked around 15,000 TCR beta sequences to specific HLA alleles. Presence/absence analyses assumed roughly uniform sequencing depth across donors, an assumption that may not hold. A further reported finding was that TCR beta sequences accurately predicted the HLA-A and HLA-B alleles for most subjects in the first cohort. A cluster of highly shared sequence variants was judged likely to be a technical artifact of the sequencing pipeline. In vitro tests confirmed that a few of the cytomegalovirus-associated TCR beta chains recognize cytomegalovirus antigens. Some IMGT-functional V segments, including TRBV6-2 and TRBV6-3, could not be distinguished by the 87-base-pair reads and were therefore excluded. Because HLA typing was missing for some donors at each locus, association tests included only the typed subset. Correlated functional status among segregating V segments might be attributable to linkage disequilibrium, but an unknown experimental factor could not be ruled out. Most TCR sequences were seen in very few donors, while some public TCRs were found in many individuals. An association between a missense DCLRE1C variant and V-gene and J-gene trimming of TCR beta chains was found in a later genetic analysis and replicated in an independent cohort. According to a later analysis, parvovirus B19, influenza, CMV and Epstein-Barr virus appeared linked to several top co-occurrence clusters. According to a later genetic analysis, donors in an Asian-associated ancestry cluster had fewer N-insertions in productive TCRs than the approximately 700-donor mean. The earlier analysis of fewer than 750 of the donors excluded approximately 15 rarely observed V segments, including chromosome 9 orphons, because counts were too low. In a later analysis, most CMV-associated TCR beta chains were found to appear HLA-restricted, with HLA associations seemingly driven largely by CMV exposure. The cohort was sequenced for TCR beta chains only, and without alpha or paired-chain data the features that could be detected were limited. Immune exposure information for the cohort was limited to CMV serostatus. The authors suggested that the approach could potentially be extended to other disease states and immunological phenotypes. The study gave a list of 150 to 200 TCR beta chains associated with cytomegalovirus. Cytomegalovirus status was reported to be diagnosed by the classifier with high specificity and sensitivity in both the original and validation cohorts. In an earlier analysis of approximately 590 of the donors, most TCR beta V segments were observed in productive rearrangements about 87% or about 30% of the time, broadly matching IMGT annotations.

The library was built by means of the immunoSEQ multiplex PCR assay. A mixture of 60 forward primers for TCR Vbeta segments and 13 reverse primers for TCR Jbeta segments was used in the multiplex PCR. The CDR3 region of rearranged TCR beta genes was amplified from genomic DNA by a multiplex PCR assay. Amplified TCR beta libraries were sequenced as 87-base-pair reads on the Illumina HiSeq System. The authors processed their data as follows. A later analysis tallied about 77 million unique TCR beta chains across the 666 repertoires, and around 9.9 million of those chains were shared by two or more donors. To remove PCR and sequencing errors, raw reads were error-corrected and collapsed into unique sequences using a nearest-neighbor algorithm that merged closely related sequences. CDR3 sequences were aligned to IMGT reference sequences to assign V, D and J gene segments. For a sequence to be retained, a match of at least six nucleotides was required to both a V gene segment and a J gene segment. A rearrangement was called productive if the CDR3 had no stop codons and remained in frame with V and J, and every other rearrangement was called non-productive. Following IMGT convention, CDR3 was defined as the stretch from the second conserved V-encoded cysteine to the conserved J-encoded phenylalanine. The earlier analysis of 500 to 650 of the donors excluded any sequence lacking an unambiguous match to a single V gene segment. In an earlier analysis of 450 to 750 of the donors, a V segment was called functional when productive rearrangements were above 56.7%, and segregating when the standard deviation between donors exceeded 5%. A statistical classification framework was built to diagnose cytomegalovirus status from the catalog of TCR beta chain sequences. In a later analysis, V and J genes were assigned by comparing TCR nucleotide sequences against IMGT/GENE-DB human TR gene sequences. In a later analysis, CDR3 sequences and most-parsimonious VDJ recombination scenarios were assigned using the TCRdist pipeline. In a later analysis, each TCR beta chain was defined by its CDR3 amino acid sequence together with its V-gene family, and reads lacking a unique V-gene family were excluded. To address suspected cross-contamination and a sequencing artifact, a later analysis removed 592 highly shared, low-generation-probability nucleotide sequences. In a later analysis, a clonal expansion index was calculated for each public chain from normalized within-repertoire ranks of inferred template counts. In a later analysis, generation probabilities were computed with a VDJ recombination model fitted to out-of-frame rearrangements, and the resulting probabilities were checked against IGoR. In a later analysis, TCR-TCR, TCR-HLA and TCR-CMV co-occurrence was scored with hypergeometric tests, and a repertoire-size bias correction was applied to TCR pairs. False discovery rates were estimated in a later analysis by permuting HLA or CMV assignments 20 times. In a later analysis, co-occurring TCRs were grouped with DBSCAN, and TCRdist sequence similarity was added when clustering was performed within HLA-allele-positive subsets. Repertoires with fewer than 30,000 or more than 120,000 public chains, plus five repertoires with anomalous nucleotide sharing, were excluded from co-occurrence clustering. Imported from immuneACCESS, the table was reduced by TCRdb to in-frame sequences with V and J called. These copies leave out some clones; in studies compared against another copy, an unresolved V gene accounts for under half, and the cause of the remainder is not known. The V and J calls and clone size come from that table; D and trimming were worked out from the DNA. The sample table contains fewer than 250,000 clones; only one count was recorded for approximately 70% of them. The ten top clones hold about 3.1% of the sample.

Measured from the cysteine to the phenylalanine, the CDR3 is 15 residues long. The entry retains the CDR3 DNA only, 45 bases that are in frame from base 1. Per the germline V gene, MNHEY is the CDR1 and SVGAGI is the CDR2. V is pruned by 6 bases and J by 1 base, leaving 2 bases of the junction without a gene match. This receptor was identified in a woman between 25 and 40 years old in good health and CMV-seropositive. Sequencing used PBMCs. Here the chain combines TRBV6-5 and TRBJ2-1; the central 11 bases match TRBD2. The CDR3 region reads CASRTSGISYNEQFF. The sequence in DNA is TGTGCCAGCAGGACTAGCGGGATATCCTACAATGAGCAGTTCTTC.